Described below is a single T cell receptor beta chain sequence and its context. V was pared by 2 bases and J by 1 base, with 12 bases of the junction left unmatched. This CDR3 spans 18 amino acids. Germline loops: CDR1 MNHEY, CDR2 SMNVEV (reference sequence). Sequenced by immunoSEQ multiplex PCR; TCRdb stores in-frame clones only, minus some. This table has about 76,000 clones, 87% appearing once. These data are taken from a study of glioma-infiltrating T cells after dendritic cell vaccination. For the study at large: Autologous tumor lysate was loaded overnight onto monocyte-derived dendritic cells grown 7 to 8 days with IL-4 and GM-CSF.

The time point here: after dendritic cell vaccination, including at tumor progression/relapse. The sample here was blood, taken after dendritic cell vaccination. This TCR came from a human donor with glioblastoma. V usage is TRBV27 and J usage is TRBJ2-3, with TRBD1 matching over 7 bases. The CDR3 protein is CASSLRGFTGDRTDTQYF. DNA for the CDR3: TGTGCCAGCAGTTTACGAGGTTTCACAGGGGACCGCACAGATACGCAGTATTTT.